The next 16 T cell receptor beta chains were all read from a single sample in a study of immune cell composition in non-small cell lung cancer. Method: immunoSEQ multiplex PCR; TCRdb's copy keeps in-frame clones and lacks some. The sample contains approximately 3,000 clones, roughly 68% of which appear only once. The normal lung sample lay at least 3 cm, and maximally far, from the tumour. Sequencing input: non-adjacent lung tissue. The receptors were gathered from a human donor with non-small cell lung cancer.

This rearrangement joins TRBV7-8 to TRBJ2-1, with 13 bases lining up with TRBD2. V dropped 5 bases and J dropped 3; count of bases not matched to a gene: 10. Germline values: CDR1 SGHVS, CDR2 FQNEAQ. CDR3 size: 18 residues. CDR3: CASSPRTSGGENYNEQFF. Here the CDR3 DNA reads TGTGCCAGCAGCCCGAGGACTAGCGGGGGTGAGAACTACAATGAGCAGTTCTTC. Using reference TRBV7-8 and TRBJ2-1 for the parts outside the CDR3, the full variable domain is GAGVSQSPRYKVAKRGQDVALRCDPISGHVSLFWYQQALGQGPEFLTYFQNEAQLDKSGLPSDRFFAERPEGSVSTLKIQRTQQEDSAVYLCASSPRTSGGENYNEQFFGPGTRLTVL.

The chain recombines TRBV19 with TRBJ2-2; D uncertain. This CDR3 is 13 amino acids long. Per germline, CDR1 LNHDA and CDR2 SQIVND (reference sequence). Between the trimmed V and J ends, which lost 4 bases and 7 bases, there was a span of 10 bases. CDR3 in DNA: TGTGCCAGTAGTAGCGCCCTTCACGGGGAGCTGTTTTTT. This gives the protein CASSSALHGELFF. Combining the CDR3 with reference TRBV19 and TRBJ2-2 gives the whole variable domain DGGITQSPKYLFRKEGQNVTLSCEQNLNHDAMYWYRQDPGQGLRLIYYSQIVNDFQKGDIAEGYSVSREKKESFPLTVTSAQKNPTAFYLCASSSALHGELFFGEGSRLTVL.

The V and J genes are TRBV11-3 and TRBJ1-6; perhaps TRBD1 as D (5 bases). This CDR3 comprises 17 residues. Trimming stripped 4 bases from V and 1 base from J, with 14 bases between. Germline V gene data show CDR1 as SGHNT and CDR2 as YENEEA. CDR3 region: CASSSPRKGSYNSPLHF. In nucleotides, the CDR3 is TGTGCCAGCAGCTCCCCCAGGAAGGGGTCCTATAATTCACCCCTCCACTTT.

This clone was found a few times. The V and J genes are TRBV11-2 and TRBJ2-7, with D hard to call. Germline V CDR1 and CDR2: SGHAT, FQNNGV. V gave up 5 bases and J gave up 4 bases, with 6 bases separating them. The CDR3 is 11 residues long. The CDR3 coding sequence is TGTGCCAGCAGCCCCCGGTACGAGCAGTACTTC. It is translated as CASSPRYEQYF.

This clone was seen a single time. The gene calls are TRBV5-8 and TRBJ1-2, with 8 bases identical to TRBD1. The CDR3 sequence is 13 residues long. Germline V gene data show CDR1 as SGHTS and CDR2 as YDEGEE. J gave up 3 bases and V 4 bases, and 2 bases lay outside the gene matches. CDR3 in DNA: TGTGCCAGCAGCAGGGACAGGTACTATGGCTACACCTTC. It translates to CASSRDRYYGYTF. Using reference TRBV5-8 and TRBJ1-2 for the parts outside the CDR3, the full variable domain is EAGVTQSPTHLIKTRGQQATLRCSPISGHTSVYWYQQALGLGLQFLLWYDEGEERNRGNFPPRFSGRQFPNYSSELNVNALELEDSALYLCASSRDRYYGYTFGSGTRLTVV.

The chain is built from TRBV5-6 and TRBJ2-3; maybe TRBD1 (6 bases). V lost 1 base and J 0 bases, leaving 12 bases between the germline ends. Looked up from germline, CDR1 is SGHDT and CDR2 is YYEEEE. The CDR3 has 16 amino acids. In DNA, the CDR3 is TGTGCCAGCAGCTTGTTAGGTACAGGGAGCACAGATACGCAGTATTTT. This translates into CASSLLGTGSTDTQYF.

This chain links TRBV5-1 with TRBJ1-3; no clear D. This CDR3 comprises 14 residues. V was trimmed by 2 bases and J by 0 bases, leaving 6 bases between them. The V gene's germline CDR1 is SGHRS and CDR2 YFSETQ. This chain's CDR3 is CASSFSASGNTIYF. CDR3 nucleotides: TGCGCCAGCAGCTTTAGTGCCTCTGGAAACACCATATATTTT.

The CDR3 loop is CASSLHTGEKLFF. The CDR3 nucleotides read TGTGCCAGCAGCTTACACACAGGTGAAAAACTGTTTTTT. The gene calls are TRBV7-2 and TRBJ1-4, with a tentative D call TRBD1 (5 bases). The CDR3 contains 13 residues. From germline, CDR1 is SGHTA and CDR2 FQGNSA. The V end lost 2 bases, the J end lost 7 bases, and 8 bases lay between the germline ends.

The genes are TRBV7-9 and TRBJ2-1, with D possibly TRBD2 on 5 matching bases. The germline CDR1 and CDR2 sequences are SEHNR and FQNEAQ (reference sequence). The ends were cut back, 3 bases at V and 0 bases at J, with 12 bases in the middle. The length of the CDR3 is 16 residues. CDR3 in amino acids: CASSFFTGSSYNEQFF. The CDR3 DNA reads TGTGCCAGCAGCTTTTTCACGGGGAGCTCCTACAATGAGCAGTTCTTC.

The CDR3 coding sequence is TGTGCCAGCAGCCCGCGGTATGACGGGAGAGAGACCCAGTACTTC. Translation gives CASSPRYDGRETQYF. This chain joins TRBV7-9 and TRBJ2-5, with a weak D call TRBD2 (6 bases). V lost 5 bases, J lost 4 bases, and 17 bases lay in between. This CDR3 is built from 15 residues. The germline gives CDR1 SEHNR, CDR2 FQNEAQ (reference sequence).

The J gene is TRBJ2-2, the V gene TRBV7-2; D not resolved. CDR3 length equals 13 residues. CDR1 is SGHTA, CDR2 FQGNSA, per germline. Trimming removed 5 bases at V and 6 bases at J, with 10 bases between. The chain's CDR3 is CASSLPGSGELFF. The CDR3 DNA sequence: TGTGCCAGCAGCCTGCCCGGGTCCGGGGAGCTGTTTTTT.

The rearrangement links TRBV4-1 to TRBJ1-6; unclear D gene. Trimming took 0 bases from V and 14 from J, leaving 14 bases between them. Germline V gene sequence: CDR1 MGHRA, CDR2 YSYEKL. The CDR3 consists of 14 residues. The CDR3 reads CASSQEGLVRALHF. CDR3 sequence (DNA): TGCGCCAGCAGCCAAGAGGGTTTGGTGAGGGCCCTCCACTTT.

This chain joins TRBV25-1 and TRBJ2-7, with D possibly being TRBD2 (6 bases). This CDR3 contains 11 residues. V gave up 5 bases and J gave up 7 bases, with 9 bases separating them. CDR1 and CDR2 (germline): MGHDK, SYGVNS. The CDR3 DNA reads as TGTGCCAGCAGTTGGAGGGGAGAGCAGTACTTC. It codes for CASSWRGEQYF.

This clone was observed a few times. The chain recombines TRBV5-1 with TRBJ1-2; the match to TRBD1 covers 8 bases. V lost 0 bases and J lost 7; bases outside the gene matches: 5. CDR1 is SGHRS and CDR2 is YFSETQ in the germline V gene. The length of the CDR3 is 14 residues. The CDR3 spells CASSLDRGSSGYTF. In DNA form, the CDR3 reads TGCGCCAGCAGCTTGGACAGGGGGTCGTCTGGCTACACCTTC.

This chain uses TRBV15 with TRBJ1-2; tentatively, D is TRBD1 (6 bases). The CDR3 loop spans 15 amino acids. Trimming removed 1 base from V and 4 bases from J, with 13 bases in between. Germline CDR1 reads LNHNV; CDR2 reads YYDKDF (reference sequence). Here the CDR3 reads CATSRGGIGGYGYTF. The CDR3 DNA sequence: TGTGCCACCAGCAGAGGGGGGATAGGGGGCTATGGCTACACCTTC.

This chain links TRBV9 with TRBJ2-2; D remains unclear. Between the trimmed V and J ends, which lost 3 bases and 7 bases, there was a span of 7 bases. The germline gives CDR1 SGDLS, CDR2 YYNGEE. The CDR3 runs 12 residues. The CDR3 reads CASSELYGELFF. The CDR3 coding sequence is TGTGCCAGCAGCGAATTGTACGGGGAGCTGTTTTTT.